The 20 T cell receptor beta chains presented below share a single source sample, sequenced in a study of beta chain features in type 1 diabetes. Broader study findings: TCRB CDR3s from Type 1 diabetes patients were moderately but significantly shorter in all four CD4+ subsets.

Sequenced material consisted of expressed TCRB transcripts (all of the isolated RNA was reverse transcribed). Repertoires were generated with immunoSEQ multiplex PCR, while TCRdb's copy carries only in-frame clones and drops some. The table records over 40,000 clones, roughly 70% of them present only once. These TCRs are of unknown antigen specificity. The sample comprised Tregs from blood. The receptors come from a man aged 30 to 45 with type 1 diabetes. Some clones in this sample may be carry-over from other donors' samples.

This chain links TRBV6-6 with TRBJ2-7; D possibly corresponds to TRBD2 (5 bases). CDR3 length: 13 residues. The V end lost 6 bases, the J end lost 2 bases, and 11 bases lay between the germline ends. Germline V gene sequence: CDR1 MNHNY, CDR2 SVGAGI (reference sequence). The CDR3 DNA follows: TGTGCCAGCAGCTCTGACTACACCTACGAGCAGTACTTC. Its translation is CASSSDYTYEQYF.

This clone was picked up one time. The V call is TRBV5-4, the J call TRBJ2-3, with 7 positions matching TRBD1. This CDR3 contains 17 residues. CDR1 SGHNT and CDR2 YYREEE come from the germline V gene (reference sequence). Trimming took 0 bases from V and 2 from J; bases not matched to a gene: 9. CDR3 loop: CASSLAPYGQDTDTQYF. The CDR3 nucleotides read TGTGCCAGCAGCTTGGCACCCTATGGACAGGACACAGATACGCAGTATTTT.

By sample share, this clone is medium-sized. The J gene is TRBJ2-4, the V gene TRBV7-2, with 14 bases fitting TRBD2. J was trimmed by 0 bases and V by 5 bases; bases with no gene match: 3. The CDR3 is made up of 17 amino acids. CDR1 and CDR2 from the germline V gene are SGHTA and FQGNSA. The CDR3 nucleotides are TGTGCCAGCAGCCGACTAGCGGGGGGGGTAGCCAAAAACATTCAGTACTTC. Translation gives CASSRLAGGVAKNIQYF.

The chain recombines TRBV15 with TRBJ2-3, with 8 bases that match TRBD2. The J segment lost 5 bases and the V segment lost 0 bases, leaving 4 bases of the junction unmatched. Germline CDR1 reads LNHNV; CDR2 reads YYDKDF (reference sequence). The CDR3 runs to 15 residues. Here the CDR3 DNA reads TGTGCCACCAGCAGAGACGGGGGGGCCGGAGATACGCAGTATTTT. Its protein product is CATSRDGGAGDTQYF.

The genes are TRBV30 and TRBJ1-1; maybe TRBD1 (6 bases). V lost 4 bases and J 5 bases, leaving 14 bases between the germline ends. The CDR3 is 13 residues long. CDR1 is GTSNPN, CDR2 SVGIG, per germline (reference sequence). For the CDR3, the DNA is TGTGCCTGGAACGTCAGGGGTGGTACTGAAGCTTTCTTT. It encodes CAWNVRGGTEAFF. Together with reference TRBV30 and TRBJ1-1, the CDR3 gives the full variable domain: SQTIHQWPATLVQPVGSPLSLECTVEGTSNPNLYWYRQAAGRGLQLLFYSVGIGQISSEVPQNLSASRPQDRQFILSSKKLLLSDSGFYLCAWNVRGGTEAFFGQGTRLTVV.

This chain's CDR3 is CASSRGGGGNTGELFF. In DNA, the CDR3 is TGCGCCAGCAGCCGAGGTGGGGGGGGTAACACCGGGGAGCTGTTTTTT. V gene TRBV4-1 combines with J gene TRBJ2-2, with 7 bases lining up with TRBD2. The trim removed 4 bases at V and 2 bases at J, leaving 7 bases unmatched. The CDR3 consists of 16 residues. The germline V gene has CDR1 MGHRA and CDR2 YSYEKL.

As to this clone: This sample includes further DNA sequences coding for the same CDR3. The chain links TRBV7-2 to TRBJ1-1; D gene ambiguous. The germline gives CDR1 SGHTA, CDR2 FQGNSA. V lost 4 bases and J lost 0, with 6 bases in between. CDR3 length: 13 residues. For the CDR3, the DNA is TGTGCCAGCAGCTCTAGCATGAACACTGAAGCTTTCTTT. It encodes CASSSSMNTEAFF.

The rearrangement joins TRBV27 to TRBJ2-7, with 8 bases aligning to TRBD2. The CDR3 is made up of 17 amino acids. Germline V gene data show CDR1 as MNHEY and CDR2 as SMNVEV (reference sequence). V was clipped by 0 bases and J by 4 bases; unmatched bases: 11. The DNA of the CDR3 is TGTGCCAGCAGTTTATCGGGGACGGGAGGGGGGATGTACGAGCAGTACTTC. It yields the protein CASSLSGTGGGMYEQYF.

The gene calls are TRBV6-6 and TRBJ2-2; D might be TRBD2 (6 bases). The CDR3 runs to 14 residues. V was cut by 7 bases and J by 2 bases, with 11 bases left in between. Germline CDR1 MNHNY, CDR2 SVGAGI (reference sequence). CDR3 DNA: TGTGCCAGCAAGGGACTGAGAAACACCGGGGAGCTGTTTTTT. Its protein is CASKGLRNTGELFF.

The chain recombines TRBV19 with TRBJ1-2; D might be TRBD1 (5 bases). This CDR3 region has 16 residues. Trimming left V 6 bases short and J 0 bases short, with 17 bases between. The germline gives CDR1 LNHDA, CDR2 SQIVND (reference sequence). The CDR3 DNA is TGTGCCAGTAGGTACGGTCTTGGGGCGGCTAACTATGGCTACACCTTC. This sequence encodes CASRYGLGAANYGYTF.

This clone was detected a few times. V and J are TRBV6-5 and TRBJ2-1, with a weak D call TRBD2 (5 bases). Germline V lookup: CDR1 MNHEY, CDR2 SVGAGI. V was shortened by 5 bases and J by 7 bases, with 15 bases between the two germline ends. The CDR3 extends over 14 amino acids. This chain's CDR3 is CASSSGAMGNEQFF. In nucleotides, the CDR3 is TGTGCCAGCAGTAGCGGAGCGATGGGGAATGAGCAGTTCTTC.

This chain uses TRBV4-3 with TRBJ2-1; D is perhaps TRBD1 (6 bases). CDR3 length: 16 residues. Per the germline V gene, CDR1 is LGHNA and CDR2 is YSLEER. V dropped 0 bases and J dropped 4 bases, with 13 bases sitting between them. The CDR3 nucleotides are TGCGCCAGCAGCCAAGATTTCCAGGGGTCTTACAATGAGCAGTTCTTC. As protein: CASSQDFQGSYNEQFF.

A few counts support this clone. The chain carries TRBV6-1 and TRBJ1-2; possible D gene TRBD1, 5 bases. Per the germline V gene, CDR1 is MNHNS and CDR2 is SASEGT. Trimming took off 4 bases at V and 7 bases at J, with 13 bases between the two ends. The CDR3 covers 13 residues. The CDR3 sequence: CASSVQGNGGYTF. The DNA of the CDR3 is TGTGCCAGCAGTGTCCAGGGTAATGGTGGCTACACCTTC.

This clone was seen only a few times. The V gene is TRBV5-1, the J gene TRBJ2-4, with D perhaps matching TRBD2 (7 bases). This CDR3 is 12 amino acids long. The germline V and J ends were trimmed by 8 bases and 8 bases, with 14 bases remaining between them. Germline values: CDR1 SGHRS, CDR2 YFSETQ. This CDR3 reads CASTEGGDIQYF. The DNA of the CDR3 is TGCGCCAGTACCGAGGGGGGGGACATTCAGTACTTC.

This chain uses TRBV5-1 with TRBJ2-5; 7 nucleotides match TRBD2. The J call may be wrong; the DNA end is better matched by TRBJ2-7. Germline CDR1 SGHRS, CDR2 YFSETQ. The CDR3 runs to 14 residues. The CDR3 sequence is CASSLLGGTYEQYF. Here the CDR3 DNA reads TGCGCCAGCAGCTTGTTGGGGGGGACCTACGAGCAGTACTTC.

This clone turned up a few times. V gene TRBV10-3 combines with J gene TRBJ1-4; tentative D call: TRBD1 (5 bases). Trimming pared 5 bases from V and 10 bases from J, leaving 8 bases between. The CDR3 contains 11 residues. Looked up from germline, CDR1 is ENHRY and CDR2 is SYGVKD. The CDR3 protein is CAISSGGKLFF. In DNA, the CDR3 is TGTGCCATCAGTAGCGGGGGAAAACTGTTTTTT.

This sequence joins TRBV5-1 and TRBJ1-1; TRBD1 might be the D (5 bases). In germline, CDR1 is SGHRS, CDR2 YFSETQ. Trimming stripped 4 bases from V and 5 bases from J, with 12 bases between. The CDR3 spans 13 residues. The CDR3 loop is CASSNNQGTEAFF. In DNA, the CDR3 is TGCGCCAGCAGCAACAATCAGGGAACTGAAGCTTTCTTT.

The V call is TRBV11-2, the J call TRBJ2-3, with TRBD2 matching over 8 bases. Germline trimming cut 5 bases from V and 4 bases from J; bases unmatched to any gene: 14. Germline V gene data show CDR1 as SGHAT and CDR2 as FQNNGV. This CDR3 region has 17 residues. DNA for the CDR3: TGTGCCAGCAGCATAGGCGGAAGCGGGGGAGCTGCAGATACGCAGTATTTT. Its translation: CASSIGGSGGAADTQYF.

V is TRBV6-1 and J is TRBJ2-7, with TRBD1 identical over 8 bases. Germline CDR1 MNHNS, CDR2 SASEGT. With 4 bases clipped from V and 0 bases from J, the junction kept 2 bases outside the gene matches. The CDR3 loop spans 14 amino acids. As DNA, the CDR3 is TGTGCCAGCAGTGGGACAGGGCTCTCCTACGAGCAGTACTTC. Translating gives CASSGTGLSYEQYF.

This chain connects TRBV19 to TRBJ2-5; 9 bases fit TRBD1. Per germline, CDR1 LNHDA and CDR2 SQIVND (reference sequence). After removal of 7 bases from V and 5 bases from J, the junction contained 17 bases not matched to a gene. The CDR3 covers 17 residues. DNA for the CDR3: TGTGCCAGTACCCTACTACGACAGGGGGGAGGTCAGGAGACCCAGTACTTC. Its protein product is CASTLLRQGGGQETQYF.